This T cell receptor (beta chain) was sequenced for a study of HIV-infected patients and healthy controls. J gave up 3 bases and V 6 bases, and 3 bases lay outside the gene matches. CDR1 and CDR2 (germline): LNHDA, SQIVND (reference sequence). CDR3 size: 15 residues. No cell fractionation was done, so the repertoire covers all unsorted peripheral blood T cells. Reverse transcription used 450 to 550 ng RNA and constant-region primers for alpha and beta. Using multiplexing indices, alpha and beta chain libraries were generated apart by chain-specific third strand synthesis. TCRdb used MiXCR to reprocess the 5' RACE reads, holding one entry per CDR3 protein. Among 15,000 to 20,000 distinct CDR3 sequences listed, roughly a tenth were seen once. This clonotype appeared a few times.

The chain couples TRBV19 to TRBJ2-3; 13 nucleotides line up with TRBD2. Sequenced: blood. This TCR was recovered from an adult in good health. Written as DNA, the CDR3 is TGTGCCAGTAGGACTAGCGGGAGGCTAACAGATACGCAGTATTTT. Translating gives CASRTSGRLTDTQYF.